This record concerns one T cell receptor (beta chain) sequence. What it binds is unknown. Genomic DNA constituted the template upon which TCR beta VDJ and CDR3 profiling was performed. TCRdb called the reads again in MiXCR, with one record for every CDR3 protein. Here the sample spans 150,000 to 200,000 distinct CDR3 sequences, 47% being singletons. This record belongs to a study of CD8+CD57+ T cells in acquired aplastic anemia. General study results and limits: Some 30 shared CD8+ CDR3s appeared highly expressed within patients' immunodominant clones.

Patients who underwent sequencing had shown CD8+CD57+ cell expansion by flow cytometry. Per the germline V gene, CDR1 is DFQATT and CDR2 is SNEGSKA (reference sequence). This CDR3 spans 14 amino acids. V lost 5 bases and J lost 10, with 23 bases in between. Sequencing input: sorted CD4+, CD8+, or CD8+CD57+ T cells (not recorded which) from PBMCs. The J gene is TRBJ1-1, the V gene TRBV20-1; weak D call: TRBD1 (6 bases). The source of this sequence is a human donor with aplastic anemia. The CDR3 bases are TGCAGTGCTGACACCGGGGGGCAGAGCACCGGAGCTTTCTTT. Residues: CSADTGGQSTGAFF.